The clone carrying this T cell receptor (beta chain) was seen more than once but under ten times. Its antigen is as yet unknown. Next came a second PCR, run for about 7 to 12 cycles, which used a sample-barcoded 5' primer along with a J-beta primer mix. TCRdb fed the 5' RACE reads into MiXCR, producing one record per CDR3 protein. The sample consists of roughly 1,500,000 distinct CDR3 sequences, about 35% of them appearing once. The data were obtained in a study of blood T cells in healthy people across ages. Study-wide results and limits: No conclusive comparison of naive versus antigen-experienced cells was possible with unsorted PBMCs. Because donor CMV status was unknown, expanded clonotype changes were possibly confounded. Fewer expanded clones and more diversity marked long-lived versus aged donors. The diversity estimates, figures obtained from one million T cells, were considered underestimates.

The germline V gene has CDR1 MNHEY and CDR2 SMNVEV (reference sequence). J gave up 3 bases and V 6 bases, and 14 bases lay outside the gene matches. This CDR3 region has 16 residues. The sequence derives from a woman in her twenties or thirties in good health. The specimen was blood. The chain combines TRBV27 with TRBJ2-7, with 7 bases matching TRBD1. CDR3 in amino acids: CASSTRTTGWIYEQYF. The CDR3 region has the DNA TGTGCCAGCAGCACCCGCACGACAGGGTGGATCTACGAGCAGTACTTC.